This record looks at one T cell receptor (beta chain) sequence and its context. The sample originates from a study of blood T cell repertoires in COVID-19. The germline gives CDR1 LNHDA, CDR2 SQIVND (reference sequence). The CDR3 contains 14 residues. V was clipped by 4 bases and J by 0 bases, with 9 bases between them. Methods used by the authors: The authors estimated nucleated cell counts from reference gene primer amplification. Some clones are missing from TCRdb's copy, which holds only in-frame ones; the method was immunoSEQ multiplex PCR. That table supplies the V and J calls and clone size; D and trimming were determined from the DNA. The sample carries about 74,000 clones, 84% recorded once.

J is TRBJ1-2 and V is TRBV19; D is unclear. Sequences were obtained from peripheral blood. This sequence originates from a man aged 70-80 years with acute or convalescent COVID-19. The CDR3 sequence: CASSNRPANYGYTF. In DNA form, the CDR3 reads TGTGCCAGTAGTAATCGCCCAGCTAACTATGGCTACACCTTC. Using reference TRBV19 and TRBJ1-2 for the parts outside the CDR3, the full variable domain is DGGITQSPKYLFRKEGQNVTLSCEQNLNHDAMYWYRQDPGQGLRLIYYSQIVNDFQKGDIAEGYSVSREKKESFPLTVTSAQKNPTAFYLCASSNRPANYGYTFGSGTRLTVV.